A selection of T cell receptor beta chains follows, all from one sample in a study of blood T cell repertoires in COVID-19. Profiled with immunoSEQ multiplex PCR; TCRdb holds only in-frame clones, not every one. The table lists around 70,000 clones, roughly three quarters of them singletons. What was sequenced was peripheral blood. All receptors come from an older man with acute or convalescent COVID-19. Each CDR3 is given with its conserved first and last residue. The D gene is left open where the match is weak. Size is omitted from some rows. Given values are once, few, many or a class for expanded clones.

>TRBV7-9|.|TRBJ2-1|.
CGWRDNEQFF
TGTGGGTGGAGGGACAATGAGCAGTTCTTC
>TRBV28|.|TRBJ1-4|.
CASTAGASEKLFF
TGTGCCAGCACGGCAGGGGCTTCTGAAAAACTGTTTTTT
>TRBV20-1|TRBD1|TRBJ1-1|.
CSASEGQAGKDTEAFF
TGCAGTGCTAGTGAGGGACAGGCTGGAAAGGACACTGAAGCTTTCTTT
>TRBV4-2|TRBD2|TRBJ2-3|.
CASSQDLAGDMDTQYF
TGTGCCAGCAGCCAAGACCTAGCGGGAGACATGGATACGCAGTATTTT
>TRBV28|.|TRBJ1-3|.
CASRDQGSGNTIYF
TGTGCCAGCAGGGATCAGGGATCTGGAAACACCATATATTTT
>TRBV24-1|TRBD1|TRBJ2-5|.
CATSDWDITGGETQYF
TGTGCCACCAGTGATTGGGACATTACAGGGGGAGAGACCCAGTACTTC
>TRBV11-3|TRBD2|TRBJ2-5|.
CASSLEVSGDQETQYF
TGTGCCAGCAGCTTAGAGGTTAGCGGGGATCAAGAGACCCAGTACTTC
>TRBV9|TRBD1|TRBJ2-4|.
CASSLGQGSNIQYF
TGTGCCAGCAGCTTGGGACAGGGTTCAAACATTCAGTACTTC
>TRBV7-9|TRBD1|TRBJ2-1|.
CASSPRDRREQFF
TGTGCCAGCAGCCCGAGGGACAGGAGGGAGCAGTTCTTC
>TRBV25-1|.|TRBJ2-2|once
CASKGLGGTGELFF
TGTGCCAGCAAAGGGTTGGGAGGCACCGGGGAGCTGTTTTTT
>TRBV6-4|.|TRBJ2-1|.
CASSDGLSPYNEQFF
TGTGCCAGCAGTGACGGACTGTCCCCCTACAATGAGCAGTTCTTC
>TRBV7-9|.|TRBJ2-5|few
CASSLATSQETQYF
TGTGCCAGCAGCCTCGCCACATCTCAAGAGACCCAGTACTTC
>TRBV28|.|TRBJ2-2|.
CASSVGLTGELFF
TGTGCCAGCAGCGTGGGGCTCACCGGGGAGCTGTTTTTT
>TRBV28|.|TRBJ1-1|.
CASRREQGLRSEAFF
TGTGCCAGCAGACGCGAACAGGGTTTAAGATCTGAAGCTTTCTTT
>TRBV5-1|.|TRBJ2-7|few
CASSSIPGLEQYF
TGCGCCAGCAGCTCAATTCCGGGACTCGAGCAGTACTTC
>TRBV19|TRBD1|TRBJ1-4|.
CASKGQGEEKLFF
TGTGCCAGTAAAGGACAGGGTGAAGAAAAACTGTTTTTT
>TRBV5-1|.|TRBJ2-2|.
CASSLGVTEANTGELFF
TGCGCCAGCAGCTTGGGGGTGACAGAAGCGAACACCGGGGAGCTGTTTTTT
>TRBV7-2|TRBD2|TRBJ2-2|.
CASSSRTVSGRESGELFF
TGTGCCAGCAGCTCCCGAACAGTTAGCGGGAGAGAGAGCGGGGAGCTGTTTTTT
>TRBV27|TRBD1|TRBJ1-2|.
CASSLSRQGRGYTF
TGTGCCAGCAGTTTATCGCGACAGGGTCGAGGCTACACCTTC
>TRBV25-1|TRBD1|TRBJ1-4|.
CASSKGGDEKLFF
TGTGCCAGCAGTAAAGGGGGCGATGAAAAACTGTTTTTT
>TRBV28|TRBD2|TRBJ2-1|.
CASSPGGGGEQFF
TGTGCCAGCAGCCCGGGAGGGGGGGGTGAGCAGTTCTTC
>TRBV11-2|TRBD2|TRBJ2-1|few
CASSLVRTSGDNEQFF
TGTGCCAGCAGCTTAGTAAGGACTAGCGGAGACAATGAGCAGTTCTTC
>TRBV7-9|TRBD1|TRBJ2-6|.
CASSLDRGLSGANVLTF
TGTGCCAGCAGCTTAGACAGGGGGCTCTCTGGGGCCAACGTCCTGACTTTC
>TRBV18|.|TRBJ2-1|once
CASSLSAQTWNNEQFF
TGTGCCAGCTCACTGAGCGCGCAAACTTGGAACAATGAGCAGTTCTTC
>TRBV5-4|.|TRBJ1-1|.
CASSAPRGANTEAFF
TGTGCCAGCAGCGCCCCACGGGGGGCGAACACTGAAGCTTTCTTT
>TRBV27|TRBD2|TRBJ2-2|.
CASRAGLAGATGELFF
TGTGCCAGCAGGGCGGGACTAGCGGGAGCCACCGGGGAGCTGTTTTTT
>TRBV3-1/TRBV3-2|TRBD2|TRBJ2-5|.
CASSRTSATQYF
TGTGCCAGCAGCAGGACTAGCGCGACCCAGTACTTC
>TRBV10-3|TRBD1|TRBJ1-3|.
CAISEGQGASGNTIYF
TGTGCCATCAGTGAGGGACAGGGGGCCTCCGGAAACACCATATATTTT
>TRBV11-3|TRBD2|TRBJ2-5|few
CASSAGGQETQYF
TGTGCCAGCAGCGCGGGGGGTCAAGAGACCCAGTACTTC
>TRBV2|TRBD1|TRBJ1-1|.
CASSSGGGTEAFF
TGTGCCAGCAGTTCAGGGGGTGGAACTGAAGCTTTCTTT
>TRBV7-2|TRBD1|TRBJ2-7|.
CASSSGTGFGEQYF
TGTGCCAGCAGCTCCGGGACAGGGTTCGGCGAGCAGTACTTC
>TRBV11-2|.|TRBJ1-4|.
CASSLGGWGLGEKLFF
TGTGCCAGCAGCTTAGGGGGTTGGGGGCTGGGTGAAAAACTGTTTTTT
>TRBV2|.|TRBJ1-4|.
CASTLDRSTNEKLFF
TGTGCCAGCACCCTAGACCGTTCAACTAATGAAAAACTGTTTTTT
>TRBV7-2|.|TRBJ2-5|.
CASSSLLQETQYF
TGTGCCAGCAGCTCCCTTCTGCAAGAGACCCAGTACTTC
>TRBV11-2|.|TRBJ1-2|.
CASSRDTDLYGYTF
TGTGCCAGCAGCCGGGACACAGACCTCTATGGCTACACCTTC
>TRBV9|.|TRBJ1-2|once
CASSGQGDYTF
TGTGCCAGCAGCGGTCAGGGCGACTACACCTTC
>TRBV27|.|TRBJ1-5|.
CASSLGHGREDNQPQHF
TGTGCCAGCAGTTTAGGCCACGGACGGGAGGACAATCAGCCCCAGCATTTT
>TRBV19|TRBD1|TRBJ1-5|.
CASSIDGTGVSNQPQHF
TGTGCCAGTAGTATAGACGGGACAGGGGTTAGCAATCAGCCCCAGCATTTT
>TRBV18|TRBD1|TRBJ2-7|few
CASSQGQGYEQYF
TGTGCCAGCTCACAAGGACAGGGCTACGAGCAGTACTTC
>TRBV6-6|TRBD2|TRBJ2-4|.
CASSSGLAGDIQYF
TGTGCCAGCAGTTCGGGACTAGCGGGAGACATTCAGTACTTC
>TRBV24-1|TRBD2|TRBJ2-2|.
CATSDYPSGSGELFF
TGTGCCACCAGTGATTATCCTAGCGGGAGCGGGGAGCTGTTTTTT
>TRBV18|TRBD1|TRBJ1-1|.
CASSPLGQGVREAFF
TGTGCCAGCTCACCCCTAGGACAGGGGGTAAGGGAAGCTTTCTTT
>TRBV28|.|TRBJ1-4|once
CASWPGGSSEKLFF
TGTGCCAGCTGGCCGGGGGGCAGTAGTGAAAAACTGTTTTTT
>TRBV14|.|TRBJ2-3|.
CASSQQHTDTQYF
TGTGCCAGCAGCCAACAACATACAGATACGCAGTATTTT
>TRBV28|TRBD1|TRBJ1-4|.
CASSKGDRLIVKLFF
TGTGCCAGCAGTAAGGGGGACAGGCTCATTGTGAAACTGTTTTTT
>TRBV28|TRBD2|TRBJ2-1|.
CASRGTSGIGNEQFF
TGTGCCAGCAGGGGGACTAGCGGGATAGGGAATGAGCAGTTCTTC
>TRBV6-5|.|TRBJ2-7|.
CASSYWGENEQYF
TGTGCCAGCAGTTACTGGGGGGAGAACGAGCAGTACTTC
>TRBV4-3|TRBD2|TRBJ2-1|.
CASSQGAGTSAALHQFF
TGCGCCAGCAGCCAAGGAGCGGGGACTAGCGCGGCCTTACACCAGTTCTTC
>TRBV28|TRBD2|TRBJ2-5|few
CASRPGTSGRIRQETQYF
TGTGCCAGCAGACCCGGGACTAGCGGGAGGATCCGCCAAGAGACCCAGTACTTC
>TRBV7-8|TRBD1|TRBJ2-6|.
CASSPGTAGANVLTF
TGTGCCAGCAGCCCCGGGACAGCTGGGGCCAACGTCCTGACTTTC
>TRBV3-1/TRBV3-2|TRBD2|TRBJ2-1|.
CASSLLADSSYNEQFF
TGTGCCAGCAGCCTTCTAGCGGATAGCTCCTACAATGAGCAGTTCTTC
>TRBV28|.|TRBJ2-1|once
CASGLGLFYNEQFF
TGTGCCAGTGGTCTGGGGCTCTTTTACAATGAGCAGTTCTTC
>TRBV2|.|TRBJ2-1|.
CASSPGTSLVGEQFF
TGTGCCAGCAGTCCCGGGACTTCCCTGGTGGGTGAGCAGTTCTTC
>TRBV3-1/TRBV3-2|TRBD1|TRBJ2-1|.
CASSHIPGQGGEQFF
TGTGCCAGCAGCCATATTCCCGGACAGGGAGGTGAGCAGTTCTTC
>TRBV2|.|TRBJ2-7|.
CASRRSSGVDTYEQYF
TGTGCCAGCCGTCGAAGTTCGGGAGTGGATACCTACGAGCAGTACTTC
>TRBV28|.|TRBJ2-7|.
CASSSLYEQYF
TGTGCCAGCAGTTCCCTCTACGAGCAGTACTTC
>TRBV7-7|.|TRBJ2-5|.
CASSLALASQETQYF
TGTGCTAGCAGCTTAGCGCTAGCGTCTCAAGAGACCCAGTACTTC
>TRBV9|.|TRBJ1-2|.
CASGRTVYGYTF
TGTGCCAGCGGCCGTACAGTCTATGGCTACACCTTC
>TRBV7-8|TRBD1|TRBJ1-6|.
CASSQGQLNSPLHF
TGTGCCAGCAGCCAGGGACAGCTAAATTCACCCCTCCACTTT
>TRBV6-6|TRBD1|TRBJ2-7|.
CASSPSLGQGDEQYF
TGTGCCAGCAGCCCTAGCCTGGGACAGGGAGACGAGCAGTACTTC